The present TCR beta chain was sequenced within a study of naive and memory T cell subsets. A remark on this clonotype: Its antigen is unknown.

Germline lookup yields CDR1 MDHEN and CDR2 SYDVKM. The V end was cut by 3 bases, the J end by 6 bases, with 11 bases between. This CDR3 region has 13 residues. An equimolar mix of two oligonucleotides served as the beta constant-region primer for TRBC1 and TRBC2. Nested alpha and beta constant-region primers with the SP2 primer drove four PCR rounds on ligated cDNA. TCRdb independently ran MiXCR on the UMI-ligation and nested PCR reads; one entry per CDR3 protein. Of more than 120,000 distinct CDR3 sequences listed, roughly a fifth are singletons. After CD4 positive bead selection, the CD4-negative fraction gave CD8 T cells. Cells stained for CD3, CD4, CD8, CD45RA and CD27 were sorted into four subsets. Broader study findings: Clonotypes here are unpaired alpha or beta chain sequences. Expression changes during T cell differentiation may affect RNA-based TCR counts. Possibly reflecting memory cells re-expressing CD45RA, a few larger clonotypes occurred in naive repertoires, especially CD8.

The rearrangement links TRBV28 to TRBJ1-2; D ambiguous. Sequenced sample: naive CD8+ T cells from blood. This sequence originates from a human donor in good health. The CDR3 spells CASSLDGENGYTF. CDR3 nucleotide sequence: TGTGCCAGCAGTTTGGACGGGGAGAATGGCTACACCTTC.